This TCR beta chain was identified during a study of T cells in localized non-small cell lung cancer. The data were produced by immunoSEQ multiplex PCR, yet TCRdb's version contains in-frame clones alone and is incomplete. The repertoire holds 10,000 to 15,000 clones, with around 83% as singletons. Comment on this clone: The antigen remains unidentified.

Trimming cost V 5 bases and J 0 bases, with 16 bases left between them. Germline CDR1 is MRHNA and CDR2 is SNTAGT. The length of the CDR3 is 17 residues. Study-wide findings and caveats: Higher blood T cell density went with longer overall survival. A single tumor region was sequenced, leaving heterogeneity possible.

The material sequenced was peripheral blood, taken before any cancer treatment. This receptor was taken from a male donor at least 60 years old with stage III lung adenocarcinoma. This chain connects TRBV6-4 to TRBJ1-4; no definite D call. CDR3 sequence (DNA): TGTGCCAGCAGTATTCCGGCCTTCCCGACAACTAATGAAAAACTGTTTTTT. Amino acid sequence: CASSIPAFPTTNEKLFF.